These 19 T cell receptor beta chains came from one sample sequenced in a study of blood T cell repertoires in COVID-19. Sequencing was performed with immunoSEQ multiplex PCR; in TCRdb, only in-frame clones are kept and a portion is missing. The sample has roughly 200,000 clones, about 87% seen once; the top ten hold about 1.2%. Sequences were obtained from PBMCs or T cells enriched from blood (not recorded which). These receptors all come from a man aged 30 to 45 who had recovered from COVID-19.

This clone was seen only once. The chain has TRBV5-4 and TRBJ1-6; the match to TRBD1 covers 10 bases. The CDR3 totals 14 residues. Losses at the gene ends were 3 bases for V and 9 bases for J; bases not matched to a gene: 3. Germline loops: CDR1 SGHNT, CDR2 YYREEE (reference sequence). CDR3: CASSSRQGASPLHF. CDR3 bases: TGTGCCAGCAGCTCGAGACAGGGGGCTTCACCCCTCCACTTT. The variable domain in full, completed from reference TRBV5-4 and TRBJ1-6, reads ETGVTQSPTHLIKTRGQQVTLRCSSQSGHNTVSWYQQALGQGPQFIFQYYREEENGRGNFPPRFSGLQFPNYSSELNVNALELDDSALYLCASSSRQGASPLHFGNGTRLTVT.

This chain connects TRBV15 to TRBJ1-4; 7 bases are a match to TRBD1. V shed 1 base and J 1 base; nucleotides not matched to a gene: 3. Germline V CDR1 and CDR2: LNHNV, YYDKDF (reference sequence). This CDR3 region has 16 residues. The CDR3 bases are TGTGCCACCAGCAGAGGACAGGGCGGAACTAATGAAAAACTGTTTTTT. Protein product: CATSRGQGGTNEKLFF.

CDR3 sequence reads: CASRDRGGAEAFF. CDR3 nucleotide sequence: TGTGCCAGTAGAGACAGGGGAGGCGCTGAAGCTTTCTTT. The V call is TRBV19, the J call TRBJ1-1, with 8 positions matching TRBD1. This CDR3 contains 13 residues. The germline V gene has CDR1 LNHDA and CDR2 SQIVND (reference sequence). The trim removed 6 bases at V and 6 bases at J, leaving 6 bases unmatched. The full variable domain, rest sourced from reference TRBV19 and TRBJ1-1, is DGGITQSPKYLFRKEGQNVTLSCEQNLNHDAMYWYRQDPGQGLRLIYYSQIVNDFQKGDIAEGYSVSREKKESFPLTVTSAQKNPTAFYLCASRDRGGAEAFFGQGTRLTVV.

The V gene is TRBV10-1, the J gene TRBJ2-1, with TRBD2 matching over 13 bases. Trimming cost V 4 bases and J 9 bases; bases outside gene matches: 9. This CDR3 is 16 amino acids long. In germline, CDR1 is WNHNN, CDR2 SYGVQD (reference sequence). The CDR3, as DNA: TGCGCCAGCAGTGGACAACTAGCGGGGGGGCATGGTGAGCAGTTCTTC. Translated: CASSGQLAGGHGEQFF.

V gene TRBV6-2 or TRBV6-3 combines with J gene TRBJ1-1; 10 bases match TRBD1. After removal of 2 bases from V and 7 bases from J, the junction contained 13 bases not matched to a gene. The CDR3 contains 17 residues. Looked up from germline, CDR1 is MNHEY and CDR2 is SVGEGT. The DNA of the CDR3 is TGTGCCAGCAGTTACCTAACCCGGGACAGGGGTCCCTATGAAGCTTTCTTT. Protein: CASSYLTRDRGPYEAFF.

The V call is TRBV9, the J call TRBJ2-3; 13 bases match TRBD2. The CDR3 extends over 16 amino acids. J gave up 3 bases and V 3 bases, and 4 bases lay outside the gene matches. CDR1 is SGDLS, CDR2 YYNGEE, per germline. The CDR3 loop is CASSALGLAGTDTQYF. For the CDR3, the DNA is TGTGCCAGCAGCGCTCTGGGACTAGCGGGGACAGATACGCAGTATTTT.

V is TRBV27 and J is TRBJ2-5, with TRBD1 identical over 9 bases. The CDR3 contains 15 residues. Germline lookup yields CDR1 MNHEY and CDR2 SMNVEV (reference sequence). The V segment lost 5 bases and the J segment 3 bases; nucleotides outside the gene matches: 7. The CDR3 DNA follows: TGTGCCAGCAGTCCCCTCGGGACAGGGAAAGAGACCCAGTACTTC. Its translation: CASSPLGTGKETQYF.

The chain joins TRBV9 to TRBJ2-1, with 12 bases lining up with TRBD1. CDR3 length: 15 residues. V gave up 4 bases and J gave up 8 bases; unmatched junction bases: 7. In germline, CDR1 is SGDLS, CDR2 YYNGEE. CDR3 in DNA: TGTGCCAGCAGCCCTCCGGGACAGGGGGCCCATGAGCAGTTCTTC. Amino acid sequence: CASSPPGQGAHEQFF.

The chain is built from TRBV19 and TRBJ1-1; TRBD1 aligns across 9 bases. In germline, CDR1 is LNHDA, CDR2 SQIVND (reference sequence). The CDR3 loop spans 14 amino acids. V dropped 4 bases and J dropped 1; count of bases not matched to a gene: 1. The CDR3 reads CASSRDRENTEAFF. CDR3 bases: TGTGCCAGTAGTAGGGACAGGGAGAACACTGAAGCTTTCTTT.

The chain joins TRBV24-1 to TRBJ2-5; 11 bases match TRBD2. The CDR3 sequence is 17 residues long. The J segment lost 5 bases and the V segment lost 3 bases, leaving 10 bases of the junction unmatched. CDR1 is KGHDR, CDR2 SFDVKD, per germline. Written as DNA, the CDR3 is TGTGCCACCAGTGATGGTTTAGCGGGGGGGCATGAGGAGACCCAGTACTTC. Protein: CATSDGLAGGHEETQYF.

J is TRBJ1-1 and V is TRBV19, with D tentatively TRBD1 (5 bases). Germline CDR1 LNHDA, CDR2 SQIVND (reference sequence). The CDR3 contains 14 residues. Trimming removed 5 bases from V and 1 base from J, with 11 bases in between. CDR3 sequence: CASSPWTSNTEAFF. In DNA form, the CDR3 reads TGTGCCAGTAGTCCCTGGACATCGAACACTGAAGCTTTCTTT.

This chain connects TRBV7-2 to TRBJ2-7, with a possible D match to TRBD2 (6 bases). V lost 1 base and J 3 bases, leaving 10 bases between the germline ends. The CDR3 extends over 14 amino acids. The germline V gene has CDR1 SGHTA and CDR2 FQGNSA. CDR3 nucleotides: TGTGCCAGCAGCTTAGGCGGGGTAAACTACGAGCAGTACTTC. As protein: CASSLGGVNYEQYF.

V is TRBV5-1 and J is TRBJ1-2, with a weak D call TRBD1 (5 bases). CDR3 length: 13 amino acids. The V gene lost 0 bases and the J gene lost 2 bases, with 5 bases spanning the gap. From germline, CDR1 is SGHRS and CDR2 YFSETQ. CDR3 sequence (DNA): TGCGCCAGCAGCTTGGCAGGGAACTATGGCTACACCTTC. Protein: CASSLAGNYGYTF.

This clone was observed a single time. The chain is built from TRBV11-3 and TRBJ2-2; TRBD2 matches 14 bases. The junction had 3 bases not matched to a gene; V was cut back by 0 bases and J by 0 bases. The CDR3 totals 19 residues. CDR1 and CDR2 from the germline V gene are SGHNT and YENEEA. The CDR3 protein is CASSLERLAGGPNTGELFF. CDR3 coding DNA: TGTGCCAGCAGCTTAGAGCGACTAGCGGGGGGGCCGAACACCGGGGAGCTGTTTTTT.

V is TRBV27 and J is TRBJ2-1; 8 bases align to TRBD1. The CDR3 spans 15 residues. Trimming cost V 7 bases and J 2 bases; bases outside gene matches: 7. Germline-derived CDR1 and CDR2 are MNHEY and SMNVEV (reference sequence). Written as DNA, the CDR3 is TGTGCCAGCACCCCCGGGACAGGAGCCTACAATGAGCAGTTCTTC. This translates into CASTPGTGAYNEQFF.

The chain couples TRBV5-5 to TRBJ1-4; TRBD1 agrees at 8 bases. The CDR3 sequence is 14 residues long. Germline V gives CDR1 SGHKS, CDR2 YYEKEE (reference sequence). V was pared by 0 bases and J by 10 bases, with 5 bases of the junction left unmatched. The CDR3 DNA sequence: TGTGCCAGCAGCTTGGAGGCAGGGGGCCGAAAACTGTTTTTT. Translated, it gives CASSLEAGGRKLFF. The full variable domain, completed using reference TRBV5-5 and TRBJ1-4, is DAGVTQSPTHLIKTRGQQVTLRCSPISGHKSVSWYQQVLGQGPQFIFQYYEKEERGRGNFPDRFSARQFPNYSSELNVNALLLGDSALYLCASSLEAGGRKLFFGSGTQLSVL.

The rearrangement joins TRBV12-3 or TRBV12-4 to TRBJ1-1; the match to TRBD1 covers 9 bases. This CDR3 is built from 13 residues. V was clipped by 5 bases and J by 11 bases; unmatched bases: 9. The DNA of the CDR3 is TGTGCCAGCAGTCTCGGGACAGGGAGTTGGGCTTTCTTT. Amino acid sequence: CASSLGTGSWAFF.

The chain uses TRBV10-3 and TRBJ1-1; D is perhaps TRBD1 (6 bases). This CDR3 spans 15 amino acids. The V end lost 0 bases, the J end lost 3 bases, and 11 bases lay between the germline ends. The germline V gene has CDR1 ENHRY and CDR2 SYGVKD. The CDR3 DNA sequence: TGTGCCATCAGTGAGTCGTACAGGGTGGACACTGAAGCTTTCTTT. It is translated as CAISESYRVDTEAFF.

This clone was detected only a few times. The V call is TRBV5-1, the J call TRBJ1-1; no definite D call. CDR3 length: 14 amino acids. The V gene's germline CDR1 is SGHRS and CDR2 YFSETQ. V shed 0 bases and J shed 0 bases, with 6 bases lying between them. The CDR3 here is CASSLAVMNTEAFF. CDR3 DNA sequence: TGCGCCAGCAGCTTGGCAGTGATGAACACTGAAGCTTTCTTT.